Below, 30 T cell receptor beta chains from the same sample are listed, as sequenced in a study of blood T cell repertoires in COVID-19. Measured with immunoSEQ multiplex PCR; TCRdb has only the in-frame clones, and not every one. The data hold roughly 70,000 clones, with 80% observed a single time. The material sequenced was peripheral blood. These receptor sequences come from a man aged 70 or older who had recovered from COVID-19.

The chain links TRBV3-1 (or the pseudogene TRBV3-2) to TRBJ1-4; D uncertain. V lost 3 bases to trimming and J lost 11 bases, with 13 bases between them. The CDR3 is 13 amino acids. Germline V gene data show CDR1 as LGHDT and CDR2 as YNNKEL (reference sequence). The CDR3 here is CASSQGQEGKLFF. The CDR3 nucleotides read TGTGCCAGCAGCCAGGGTCAGGAGGGCAAACTGTTTTTT.

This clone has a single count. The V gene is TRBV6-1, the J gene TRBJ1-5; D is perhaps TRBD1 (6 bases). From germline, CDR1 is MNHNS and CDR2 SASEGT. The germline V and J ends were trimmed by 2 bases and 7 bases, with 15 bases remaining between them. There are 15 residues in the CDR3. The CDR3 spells CASSELGRGHQPQHF. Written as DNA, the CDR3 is TGTGCCAGCAGTGAACTCGGCAGGGGCCACCAGCCCCAGCATTTT.

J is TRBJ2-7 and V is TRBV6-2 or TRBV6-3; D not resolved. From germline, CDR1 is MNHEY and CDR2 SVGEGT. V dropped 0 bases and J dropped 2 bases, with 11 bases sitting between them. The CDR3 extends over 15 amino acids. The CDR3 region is CASSYSRDGAYEQYF. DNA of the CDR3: TGTGCCAGCAGTTACTCGAGAGACGGAGCCTACGAGCAGTACTTC.

The CDR3 region is CASSYTMYEQYF. The CDR3 DNA reads as TGTGCCAGCAGCTACACCATGTACGAGCAGTACTTC. The V and J genes are TRBV11-2 and TRBJ2-7; no clear D. The CDR3 totals 12 residues. Trimming left V 4 bases short and J 4 bases short, with 8 bases between. From germline, CDR1 is SGHAT and CDR2 FQNNGV. The full variable domain, completed using reference TRBV11-2 and TRBJ2-7, is EAGVAQSPRYKIIEKRQSVAFWCNPISGHATLYWYQQILGQGPKLLIQFQNNGVVDDSQLPKDRFSAERLKGVDSTLKIQPAKLEDSAVYLCASSYTMYEQYFGPGTRLTVT.

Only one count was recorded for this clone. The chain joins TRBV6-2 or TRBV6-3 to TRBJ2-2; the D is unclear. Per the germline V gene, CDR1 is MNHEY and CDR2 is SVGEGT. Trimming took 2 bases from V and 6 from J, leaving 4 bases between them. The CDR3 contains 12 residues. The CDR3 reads CASSYLPGELFF. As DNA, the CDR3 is TGTGCCAGCAGTTACCTTCCCGGGGAGCTGTTTTTT.

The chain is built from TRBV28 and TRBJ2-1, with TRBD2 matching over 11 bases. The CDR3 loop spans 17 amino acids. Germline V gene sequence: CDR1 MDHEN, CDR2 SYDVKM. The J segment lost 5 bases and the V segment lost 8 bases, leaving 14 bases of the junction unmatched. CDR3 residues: CASGRASGRTIHNEQFF. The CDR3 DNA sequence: TGTGCCAGCGGGAGGGCTAGCGGGAGGACTATCCACAATGAGCAGTTCTTC.

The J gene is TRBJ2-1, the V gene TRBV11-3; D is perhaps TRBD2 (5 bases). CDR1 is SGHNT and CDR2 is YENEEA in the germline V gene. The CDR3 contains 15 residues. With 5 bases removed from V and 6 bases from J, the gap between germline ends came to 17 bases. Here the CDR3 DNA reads TGTGCCAGCAGCCGGGGTAGATCTTCCGGCAATGAGCAGTTCTTC. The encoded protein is CASSRGRSSGNEQFF.

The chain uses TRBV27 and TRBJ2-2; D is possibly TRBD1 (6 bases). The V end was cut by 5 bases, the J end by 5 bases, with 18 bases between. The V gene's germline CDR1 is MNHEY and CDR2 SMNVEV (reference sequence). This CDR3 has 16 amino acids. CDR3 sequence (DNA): TGTGCCAGCAGTCGTCTACCGGGACATCAAACCGGGGAGCTGTTTTTT. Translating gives CASSRLPGHQTGELFF.

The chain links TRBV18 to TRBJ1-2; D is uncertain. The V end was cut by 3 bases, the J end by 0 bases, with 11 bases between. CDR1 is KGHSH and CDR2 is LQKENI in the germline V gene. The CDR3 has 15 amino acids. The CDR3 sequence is CASSPSWGANYGYTF. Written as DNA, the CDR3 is TGTGCCAGCTCACCTTCTTGGGGAGCTAACTATGGCTACACCTTC. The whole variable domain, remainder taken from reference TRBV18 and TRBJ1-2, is NAGVMQNPRHLVRRRGQEARLRCSPMKGHSHVYWYRQLPEEGLKFMVYLQKENIIDESGMPKERFSAEFPKEGPSILRIQQVVRGDSAAYFCASSPSWGANYGYTFGSGTRLTVV.

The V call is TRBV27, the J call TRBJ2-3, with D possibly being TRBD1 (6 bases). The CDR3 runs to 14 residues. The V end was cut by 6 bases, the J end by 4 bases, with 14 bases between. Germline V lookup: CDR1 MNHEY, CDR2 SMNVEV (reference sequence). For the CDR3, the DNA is TGTGCCAGCAGCCGGGACATCGGCGCAGATACGCAGTATTTT. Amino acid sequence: CASSRDIGADTQYF.

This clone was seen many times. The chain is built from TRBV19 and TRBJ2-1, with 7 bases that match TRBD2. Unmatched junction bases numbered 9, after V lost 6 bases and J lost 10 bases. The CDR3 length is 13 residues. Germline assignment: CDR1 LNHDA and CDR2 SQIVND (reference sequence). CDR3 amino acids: CASSPFWGGEQFF. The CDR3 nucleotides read TGTGCCAGTAGCCCTTTCTGGGGAGGGGAGCAGTTCTTC. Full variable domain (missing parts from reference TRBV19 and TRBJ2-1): DGGITQSPKYLFRKEGQNVTLSCEQNLNHDAMYWYRQDPGQGLRLIYYSQIVNDFQKGDIAEGYSVSREKKESFPLTVTSAQKNPTAFYLCASSPFWGGEQFFGPGTRLTVL.

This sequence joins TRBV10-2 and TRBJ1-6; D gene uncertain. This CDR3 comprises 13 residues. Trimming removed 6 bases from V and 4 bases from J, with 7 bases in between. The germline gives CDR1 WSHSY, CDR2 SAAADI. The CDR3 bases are TGCGCCAGCAGGAGGGCGTATAATTCACCCCTCCACTTT. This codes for CASRRAYNSPLHF.

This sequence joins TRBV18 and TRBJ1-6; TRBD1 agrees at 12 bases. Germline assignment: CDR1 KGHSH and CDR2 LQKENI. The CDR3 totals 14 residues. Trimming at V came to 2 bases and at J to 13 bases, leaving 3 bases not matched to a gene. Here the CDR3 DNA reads TGTGCCAGCTCACCAGGGACAGGGGGCTTTCCCCTCCACTTT. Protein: CASSPGTGGFPLHF. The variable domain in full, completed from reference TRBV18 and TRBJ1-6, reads NAGVMQNPRHLVRRRGQEARLRCSPMKGHSHVYWYRQLPEEGLKFMVYLQKENIIDESGMPKERFSAEFPKEGPSILRIQQVVRGDSAAYFCASSPGTGGFPLHFGNGTRLTVT.

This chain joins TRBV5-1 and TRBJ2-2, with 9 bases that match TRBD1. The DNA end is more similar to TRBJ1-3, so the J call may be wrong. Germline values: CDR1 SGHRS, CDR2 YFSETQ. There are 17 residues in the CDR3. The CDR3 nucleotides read TGCGCCAGCAGCACCGGACAGGGGAAAAACTCTGGAAACACCATATATTTT. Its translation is CASSTGQGKNSGNTIYF.

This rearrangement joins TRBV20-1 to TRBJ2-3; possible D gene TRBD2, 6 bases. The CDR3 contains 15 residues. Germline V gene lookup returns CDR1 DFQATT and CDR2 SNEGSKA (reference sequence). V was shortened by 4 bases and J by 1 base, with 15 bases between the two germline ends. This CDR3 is CSATEEGRGTDTQYF. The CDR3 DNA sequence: TGCAGTGCTACTGAGGAGGGCCGGGGCACAGATACGCAGTATTTT.

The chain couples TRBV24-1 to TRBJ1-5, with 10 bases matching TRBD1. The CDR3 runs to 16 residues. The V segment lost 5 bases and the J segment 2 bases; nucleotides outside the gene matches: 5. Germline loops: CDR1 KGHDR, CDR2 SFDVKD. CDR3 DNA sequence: TGTGCCACCAGTGCCCGCGGGACAGGGGGCAATCAGCCCCAGCATTTT. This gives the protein CATSARGTGGNQPQHF.

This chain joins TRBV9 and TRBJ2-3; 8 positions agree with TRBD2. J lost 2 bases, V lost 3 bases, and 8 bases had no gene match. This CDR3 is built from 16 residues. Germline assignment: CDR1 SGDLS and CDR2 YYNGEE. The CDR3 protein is CASSARAGELTDTQYF. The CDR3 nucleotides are TGTGCCAGCAGCGCGCGAGCGGGAGAACTCACAGATACGCAGTATTTT.

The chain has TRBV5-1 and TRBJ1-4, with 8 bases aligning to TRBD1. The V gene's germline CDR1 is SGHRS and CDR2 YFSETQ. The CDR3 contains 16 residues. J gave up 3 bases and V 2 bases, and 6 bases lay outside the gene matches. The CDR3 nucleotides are TGCGCCAGCAGCTTACAACCGGGACAGGCTAATGAAAAACTGTTTTTT. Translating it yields CASSLQPGQANEKLFF.

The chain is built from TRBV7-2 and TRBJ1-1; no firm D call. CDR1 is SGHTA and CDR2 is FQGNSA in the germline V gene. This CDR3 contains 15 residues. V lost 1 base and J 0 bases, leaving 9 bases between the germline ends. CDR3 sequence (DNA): TGTGCCAGCAGCTTAGATACAGCGGTGAACACTGAAGCTTTCTTT. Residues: CASSLDTAVNTEAFF.

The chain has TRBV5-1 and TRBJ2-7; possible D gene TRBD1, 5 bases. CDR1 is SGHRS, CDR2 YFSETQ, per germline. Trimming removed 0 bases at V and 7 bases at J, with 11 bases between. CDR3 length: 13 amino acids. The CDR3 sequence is CASSLAREREQYF. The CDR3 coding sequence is TGCGCCAGCAGCTTGGCCAGGGAACGGGAGCAGTACTTC.

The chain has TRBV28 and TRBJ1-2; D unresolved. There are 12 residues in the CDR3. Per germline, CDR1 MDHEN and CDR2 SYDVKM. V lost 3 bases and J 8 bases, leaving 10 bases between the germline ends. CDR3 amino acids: CASSLRSGGYTF. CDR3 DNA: TGTGCCAGCAGTTTGAGGAGTGGCGGCTACACCTTC.

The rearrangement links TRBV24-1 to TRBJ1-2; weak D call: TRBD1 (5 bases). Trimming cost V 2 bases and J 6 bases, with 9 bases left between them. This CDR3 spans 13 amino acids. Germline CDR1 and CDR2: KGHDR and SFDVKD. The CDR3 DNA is TGTGCCACCAGTGATTGGCAGGGCAATGGCTACACCTTC. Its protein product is CATSDWQGNGYTF.

The CDR3 DNA reads as TGTGCCAGCAGTTACTACGGCGAGCAGTACTTC. This translates into CASSYYGEQYF. This chain connects TRBV6-5 to TRBJ2-7; D remains ambiguous. The CDR3 length is 11 residues. The V gene's germline CDR1 is MNHEY and CDR2 SVGAGI. With 1 base removed from V and 6 bases from J, the gap between germline ends came to 4 bases.

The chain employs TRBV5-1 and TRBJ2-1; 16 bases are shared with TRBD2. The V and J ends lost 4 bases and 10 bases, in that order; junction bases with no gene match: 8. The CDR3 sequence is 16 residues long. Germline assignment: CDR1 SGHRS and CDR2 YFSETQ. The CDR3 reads CASSQGTSGRAVEQFF. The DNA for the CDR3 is TGCGCCAGCAGCCAGGGGACTAGCGGGAGGGCCGTGGAGCAGTTCTTC.

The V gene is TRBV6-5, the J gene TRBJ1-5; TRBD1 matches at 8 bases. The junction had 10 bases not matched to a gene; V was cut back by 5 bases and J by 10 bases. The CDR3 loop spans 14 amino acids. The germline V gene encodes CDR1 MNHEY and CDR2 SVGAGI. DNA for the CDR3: TGTGCCAGCAGTCCCGGGACAGGCGCTTCTCCCCAGCATTTT. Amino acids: CASSPGTGASPQHF.

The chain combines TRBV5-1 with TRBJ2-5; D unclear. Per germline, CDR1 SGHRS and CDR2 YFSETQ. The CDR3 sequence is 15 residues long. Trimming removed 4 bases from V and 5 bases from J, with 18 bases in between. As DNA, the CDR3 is TGCGCCAGCAGCCCCGCCGGCCCGACGGAGGAGACCCAGTACTTC. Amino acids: CASSPAGPTEETQYF. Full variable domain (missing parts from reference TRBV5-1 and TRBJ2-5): KAGVTQTPRYLIKTRGQQVTLSCSPISGHRSVSWYQQTPGQGLQFLFEYFSETQRNKGNFPGRFSGRQFSNSRSEMNVSTLELGDSALYLCASSPAGPTEETQYFGPGTRLLVL.

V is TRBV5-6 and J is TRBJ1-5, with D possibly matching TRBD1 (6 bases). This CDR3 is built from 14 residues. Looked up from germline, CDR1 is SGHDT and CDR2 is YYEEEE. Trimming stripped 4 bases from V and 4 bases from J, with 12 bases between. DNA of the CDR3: TGTGCCAGCAGCCAGGGGTTTGGGAATCAGCCCCAGCATTTT. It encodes CASSQGFGNQPQHF.

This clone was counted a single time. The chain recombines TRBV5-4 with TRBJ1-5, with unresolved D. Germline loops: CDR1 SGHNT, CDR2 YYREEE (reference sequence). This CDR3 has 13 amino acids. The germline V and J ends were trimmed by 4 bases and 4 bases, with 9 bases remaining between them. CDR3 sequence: CASSPGGNQPQHF. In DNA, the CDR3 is TGTGCCAGCAGCCCGGGAGGGAATCAGCCCCAGCATTTT.

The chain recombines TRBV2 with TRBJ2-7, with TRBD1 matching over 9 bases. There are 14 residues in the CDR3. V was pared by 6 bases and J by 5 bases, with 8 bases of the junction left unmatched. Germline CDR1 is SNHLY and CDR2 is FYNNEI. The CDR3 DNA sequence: TGTGCCAGCAGCGCCGGGACAGGGACACACGAGCAGTACTTC. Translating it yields CASSAGTGTHEQYF.

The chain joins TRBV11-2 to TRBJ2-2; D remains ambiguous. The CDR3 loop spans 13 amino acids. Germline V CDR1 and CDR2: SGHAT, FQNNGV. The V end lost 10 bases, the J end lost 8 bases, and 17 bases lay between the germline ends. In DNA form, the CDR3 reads TGTGCCATCTCGACGGCGGCGTTGGGGGAGCTGTTTTTT. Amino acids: CAISTAALGELFF.